This T cell receptor (beta chain) was recorded in a study of shared clonotypes between healthy human individuals. V shed 1 base, J shed 8 bases, and the junction held 10 bases outside the gene matches. CDR3 length equals 16 residues. In germline, CDR1 is SGDLS, CDR2 YYNGEE. TCRdb's copy holds only in-frame clones and misses some; the assay was immunoSEQ multiplex PCR. The table includes roughly 1,500,000 clones, 98% detected once. The sample consisted of naive CD4+ T cells sorted from blood. Subset described: CD45RA+ positively selected. The receptor was derived from a young man in good health. This sequence joins TRBV9 and TRBJ2-1, with TRBD2 matching 9 bases. CDR3 DNA: TGTGCCAGCAGCGTACTAGCGGGAACAAGGGGTTATGAGCAGTTCTTC. It is translated as CASSVLAGTRGYEQFF.